This T cell receptor beta chain comes out of a study of shared T cell receptors in the human thymus. The assay was immunoSEQ multiplex PCR, and TCRdb's table has in-frame clones only and misses some. The data show about 610,000 clones, 70% to 90% seen once. The data were also submitted as part of a second study, on human thymus T cells. That paper adds: Healthy Finnish infants having corrective surgery for congenital heart defects served as donors. Thymus pieces cut out during corrective heart surgery were the tissue that was used. Thymic repertoires overlap heavily among unrelated individuals, related research has reported.

This TCR came from a boy under three years old with a congenital heart defect. Sequencing input: thymocytes.

CDR3 nucleotides: TGTGCCAGCAGCGTACGGTCGGGGGGTGTCGCAACTAATGAAAAACTGTTTTTT. Its translation: CASSVRSGGVATNEKLFF. J is TRBJ1-4 and V is TRBV9; D is perhaps TRBD1 (5 bases). Germline V lookup: CDR1 SGDLS, CDR2 YYNGEE. With 1 base removed from V and 0 bases from J, the gap between germline ends came to 16 bases. This CDR3 comprises 18 residues. The complete variable domain, with remaining parts taken from reference TRBV9 and TRBJ1-4, reads DSGVTQTPKHLITATGQRVTLRCSPRSGDLSVYWYQQSLDQGLQFLIQYYNGEERAKGNILERFSAQQFPDLHSELNLSSLELGDSALYFCASSVRSGGVATNEKLFFGSGTQLSVL.